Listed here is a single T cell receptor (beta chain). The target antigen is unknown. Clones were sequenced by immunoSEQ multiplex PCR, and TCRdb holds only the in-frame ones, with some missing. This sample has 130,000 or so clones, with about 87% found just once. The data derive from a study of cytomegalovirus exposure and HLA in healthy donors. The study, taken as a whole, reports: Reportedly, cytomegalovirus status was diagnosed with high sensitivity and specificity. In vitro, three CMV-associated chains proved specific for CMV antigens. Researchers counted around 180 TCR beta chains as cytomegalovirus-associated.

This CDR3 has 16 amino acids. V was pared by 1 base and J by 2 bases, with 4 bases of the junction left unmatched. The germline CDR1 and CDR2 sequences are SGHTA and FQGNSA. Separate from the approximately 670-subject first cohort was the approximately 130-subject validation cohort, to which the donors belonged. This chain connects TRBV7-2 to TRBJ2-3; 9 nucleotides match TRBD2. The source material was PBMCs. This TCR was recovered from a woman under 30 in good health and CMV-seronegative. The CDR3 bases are TGTGCCAGCAGCTTAGAAATAGCGGGAGCCACAGATACGCAGTATTTT. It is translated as CASSLEIAGATDTQYF.